A single sample gave rise to the 24 T cell receptor beta chains below, sequenced in a study of T cells in Graves' hyperthyroidism and ophthalmopathy. RNA transcripts were the template for amplifying TCR beta CDR3 regions. An initial round of RT-PCR targeting the TCR CDR3 relied on the HTBI primer set. TCRdb passed the multiplex PCR reads through MiXCR, listing each CDR3 protein once. The table lists roughly 350,000 distinct CDR3 sequences, roughly 15% of them singletons, with around 20% in the top ten. Input material: blood. These receptors originate from a young woman with Graves' ophthalmopathy.

This clonotype was found many times. CDR3 sequence: CASSRDRAYEQYF. CDR3 nucleotides: TGTGCCAGCAGTAGGGACAGGGCCTACGAGCAGTACTTC. The chain combines TRBV2 with TRBJ2-7; 9 bases agree with TRBD1. The trim removed 5 bases at V and 2 bases at J, leaving 1 base unmatched. The length of the CDR3 is 13 residues. CDR1 and CDR2 from the germline V gene are SNHLY and FYNNEI.

This clonotype was counted ten times or more. The genes are TRBV2 and TRBJ2-7; D gene ambiguous. In germline, CDR1 is SNHLY, CDR2 FYNNEI. CDR3 length: 11 amino acids. V was cut by 7 bases and J by 4 bases, with 8 bases left in between. The CDR3 region has the DNA TGTGCCAGCACACAGAGTTACGAGCAGTACTTC. It specifies CASTQSYEQYF.

This clonotype came up many times. CDR3 nucleotide sequence: TGTGCCAGCAGTGGGTGGGGAGGGGAGACCCAGTACTTC. Protein product: CASSGWGGETQYF. The genes are TRBV6-1 and TRBJ2-5; 7 bases are a match to TRBD2. Per germline, CDR1 MNHNS and CDR2 SASEGT. The CDR3 consists of 13 residues. The J segment lost 5 bases and the V segment lost 4 bases, leaving 4 bases of the junction unmatched.

This clonotype turned up a few times. One base away lies a much larger clone, so this may be a sequencing read error. Lacking the conserved final phenylalanine or tryptophan, this CDR3 likely reflects a read error. The rearrangement uses TRBV6-1 and TRBJ1-1; tentative D call: TRBD1 (6 bases). V shed 7 bases and J shed 0 bases, with 9 bases lying between them. The CDR3 has 13 residues. From germline, CDR1 is MNHNS and CDR2 SASEGT. In DNA form, the CDR3 reads TGTGCCAGCATGGGACAAATGAACACTGAAGCTTTCTCT. Residues: CASMGQMNTEAFS.

This clonotype was counted a few times. V gene TRBV7-9 combines with J gene TRBJ1-6; D call uncertain. The CDR3 covers 15 residues. The germline V and J ends were trimmed by 4 bases and 5 bases, with 12 bases remaining between them. Germline CDR1 and CDR2: SEHNR and FQNEAQ (reference sequence). In nucleotides, the CDR3 is TGTGCCAGCAGCTCCGGACGGAGAAATAATTCACCCCTCCACTTT. It is translated as CASSSGRRNNSPLHF.

There are many counts of this clonotype. The gene calls are TRBV7-8 and TRBJ2-2, with 9 bases aligning to TRBD1. CDR1 is SGHVS and CDR2 is FQNEAQ in the germline V gene. V was pared by 1 base and J by 4 bases, with 7 bases of the junction left unmatched. This CDR3 spans 17 amino acids. CDR3 loop: CASSLGWGQGGTGELFF. CDR3 coding DNA: TGTGCCAGCAGCTTAGGGTGGGGACAGGGTGGCACCGGGGAGCTGTTTTTT. The entire variable domain, with the rest obtained from reference TRBV7-8 and TRBJ2-2, is as follows: GAGVSQSPRYKVAKRGQDVALRCDPISGHVSLFWYQQALGQGPEFLTYFQNEAQLDKSGLPSDRFFAERPEGSVSTLKIQRTQQEDSAVYLCASSLGWGQGGTGELFFGEGSRLTVL.

There are many counts of this clonotype. The chain carries TRBV3-1 and TRBJ2-2; D is undetermined. The germline gives CDR1 LGHDT, CDR2 YNNKEL (reference sequence). Trimming shortened V by 6 bases and J by 2 bases, and 10 bases separated the two germline ends. The CDR3 has 14 amino acids. In DNA form, the CDR3 reads TGTGCCAGCAGTCCTAGACTTAACACCGGGGAGCTGTTTTTT. Its protein product is CASSPRLNTGELFF.

This clonotype was seen many times. The V gene is TRBV24-1, the J gene TRBJ2-3; no clear D gene. The CDR3 spans 14 residues. Germline V gene lookup returns CDR1 KGHDR and CDR2 SFDVKD. Trimming took off 1 base at V and 2 bases at J, with 6 bases between the two ends. CDR3 DNA sequence: TGTGCCACCAGTGATTTAACTAACACAGATACGCAGTATTTT. Protein product: CATSDLTNTDTQYF.

The sample holds many counts of this clonotype. The chain employs TRBV28 and TRBJ2-5; 8 bases map to TRBD1. The CDR3 extends over 14 amino acids. CDR1 is MDHEN, CDR2 SYDVKM, per germline. The ends lost 6 bases at V and 5 bases at J; junction bases unmatched: 8. CDR3 sequence: CASRSTTGVETQYF. The CDR3 region has the DNA TGTGCCAGCAGGAGCACGACAGGGGTCGAGACCCAGTACTTC. The full variable domain, its missing parts supplied by reference TRBV28 and TRBJ2-5, is DVKVTQSSRYLVKRTGEKVFLECVQDMDHENMFWYRQDPGLGLRLIYFSYDVKMKEKGDIPEGYSVSREKKERFSLILESASTNQTSMYLCASRSTTGVETQYFGPGTRLLVL.

This clonotype was seen repeatedly, ten times or more. The rearrangement uses TRBV2 and TRBJ2-7; 13 bases line up with TRBD2. The junction had 4 bases not matched to a gene; V was cut back by 0 bases and J by 2 bases. The CDR3 has 17 amino acids. Germline values: CDR1 SNHLY, CDR2 FYNNEI. In nucleotides, the CDR3 is TGTGCCAGCAGTGAAGCGACTAGCGGGGGGCAACCCTACGAGCAGTACTTC. Translation gives CASSEATSGGQPYEQYF.

This clonotype was counted a few times. The V and J genes are TRBV6-6 and TRBJ1-6; D not resolved. This CDR3 has 16 amino acids. Germline V CDR1 and CDR2: MNHNY, SVGAGI (reference sequence). V was trimmed by 2 bases and J by 10 bases, leaving 18 bases between them. The CDR3 region has the DNA TGTGCCAGCAGTTACCGCGGGAGTGTAAGGATCTCACCCCTCCACTTT. This codes for CASSYRGSVRISPLHF.

This clonotype was observed a few times. This may stem from a read error, because a much larger clone lies one nucleotide away. The chain uses TRBV11-3 and TRBJ2-5, with D maybe TRBD1 (5 bases). In germline, CDR1 is SGHNT, CDR2 YENEEA. The CDR3 totals 16 residues. V was shortened by 6 bases and J by 4 bases, with 21 bases between the two germline ends. The CDR3 DNA reads as TGTGCCAGCAGTCCCTACAGGAAGGAAACCAGAGAGACCCAGTACTTC. It encodes CASSPYRKETRETQYF.

This sequence joins TRBV24-1 and TRBJ2-3; weak D call: TRBD2 (7 bases). The length of the CDR3 is 13 residues. The ends were cut back, 10 bases at V and 2 bases at J, with 12 bases in the middle. Per germline, CDR1 KGHDR and CDR2 SFDVKD. CDR3 DNA: TGTGCCACAAGGGCGGGGGCCACAGATACGCAGTATTTT. Its translation is CATRAGATDTQYF.

This clonotype has a count of ten or more. This chain connects TRBV6-2 or TRBV6-3 to TRBJ2-7; the match to TRBD1 covers 8 bases. Germline V lookup: CDR1 MNHEY, CDR2 SVGEGT. The ends lost 0 bases at V and 3 bases at J; junction bases unmatched: 4. The CDR3 loop spans 15 amino acids. For the CDR3, the DNA is TGTGCCAGCAGTTACTCGGCCGGACAGGGCTACGAGCAGTACTTC. Translated, it gives CASSYSAGQGYEQYF.

This clonotype was found a few times. This chain connects TRBV6-1 to TRBJ2-4, with 8 bases identical to TRBD1. The V and J ends lost 6 bases and 3 bases, in that order; junction bases with no gene match: 7. The length of the CDR3 is 15 residues. Germline lookup yields CDR1 MNHNS and CDR2 SASEGT. For the CDR3, the DNA is TGTGCCAGCAGGGCCCCAGGGGGCCTCAAAAACATTCAGTACTTC. It encodes CASRAPGGLKNIQYF.

This clonotype was observed at least ten times. V gene TRBV12-3 or TRBV12-4 combines with J gene TRBJ2-3; 7 bases align to TRBD2. The junction had 5 bases not matched to a gene; V was cut back by 3 bases and J by 2 bases. The CDR3 has 15 amino acids. CDR3 nucleotides: TGTGCCAGCAGTTTGTGGCGGGGGACCACAGATACGCAGTATTTT. Encoded protein: CASSLWRGTTDTQYF.

Only a few counts were recorded for this clonotype. The gene calls are TRBV5-8 and TRBJ2-4; 9 bases map to TRBD1. The V gene end was trimmed by 4 bases and the J gene end by 8 bases; junction bases not matched to a gene: 7. In germline, CDR1 is SGHTS, CDR2 YDEGEE. The CDR3 runs to 14 residues. The CDR3 bases are TGTGCCAGCAGCCCGGGACAGGGCGGATACATTCAGTACTTC. Protein: CASSPGQGGYIQYF.

This clonotype was counted ten times or more. This chain joins TRBV3-1 and TRBJ2-2; the match to TRBD2 covers 12 bases. The CDR3 consists of 18 residues. Germline lookup yields CDR1 LGHDT and CDR2 YNNKEL (reference sequence). The V segment lost 4 bases and the J segment 6 bases; nucleotides outside the gene matches: 12. CDR3 bases: TGTGCCAGCAGCCCGACATTTCTAGCGGGGGGGTCTGCCGGGGAGCTGTTTTTT. It encodes CASSPTFLAGGSAGELFF.

The sample holds a few counts of this clonotype. The chain employs TRBV27 and TRBJ2-2; D is undetermined. From germline, CDR1 is MNHEY and CDR2 SMNVEV (reference sequence). Trimming pared 3 bases from V and 8 bases from J, leaving 22 bases between. The CDR3 contains 17 residues. The CDR3 coding sequence is TGTGCCAGCAGTTTCCAGGTTCGGCAGGCTTTACCGGGGGAGCTGTTTTTT. Protein: CASSFQVRQALPGELFF.

The table lists this clonotype with a few counts. The chain employs TRBV25-1 and TRBJ2-7; D remains unclear. The CDR3 extends over 12 amino acids. Trimming cost V 6 bases and J 6 bases, with 12 bases left between them. Germline CDR1 MGHDK, CDR2 SYGVNS. CDR3 nucleotide sequence: TGTGCCAGCAGGGCGGTTCGAGGCGAGCAGTACTTC. Translated: CASRAVRGEQYF.

This clonotype was seen repeatedly, ten times or more. The V call is TRBV30, the J call TRBJ2-7; tentative D call: TRBD2 (5 bases). This CDR3 is built from 13 residues. The V end lost 3 bases, the J end lost 6 bases, and 15 bases lay between the germline ends. Germline-derived CDR1 and CDR2 are GTSNPN and SVGIG (reference sequence). The CDR3 protein is CAWSGGLSAEQYF. CDR3 bases: TGTGCCTGGAGCGGCGGACTCTCTGCCGAGCAGTACTTC.

Many counts were recorded for this clonotype. The chain couples TRBV7-2 to TRBJ1-5; TRBD1 might be the D (5 bases). Germline V gene lookup returns CDR1 SGHTA and CDR2 FQGNSA. This CDR3 spans 14 amino acids. Trimming cost V 1 base and J 5 bases, with 9 bases left between them. CDR3 in DNA: TGTGCCAGCAGCTTAGTAAGGGGATATCAGCCCCAGCATTTT. This codes for CASSLVRGYQPQHF.

This clonotype was counted at least ten times. The chain couples TRBV18 to TRBJ2-1; D is tentatively TRBD1 or TRBD2 (5 bases each). The CDR3 spans 16 residues. Germline assignment: CDR1 KGHSH and CDR2 LQKENI. The V gene lost 4 bases and the J gene lost 7 bases, with 20 bases spanning the gap. The CDR3 DNA reads TGTGCCAGCTCACAACCGGGACCCCTTATAAATAATGAGCAGTTCTTC. Translating gives CASSQPGPLINNEQFF.

This clonotype turned up a few times. V is TRBV28 and J is TRBJ2-1; 9 bases line up with TRBD2. The CDR3 extends over 17 amino acids. Germline assignment: CDR1 MDHEN and CDR2 SYDVKM. With 5 bases clipped from V and 0 bases from J, the junction kept 8 bases outside the gene matches. The CDR3 bases are TGTGCCAGCAGTGAAGATTCTAGCGGGGTCTCCTACAATGAGCAGTTCTTC. It specifies CASSEDSSGVSYNEQFF.